This T cell receptor beta chain was sequenced for a study of blood T cell repertoires in COVID-19. This CDR3 comprises 14 residues. Germline assignment: CDR1 SGHKS and CDR2 YYEKEE (reference sequence). J gave up 4 bases and V 4 bases, and 7 bases lay outside the gene matches. Method: immunoSEQ multiplex PCR; TCRdb's copy keeps in-frame clones and lacks some. This table holds over 200,000 clones, 65% to 85% found once. Seattle's enrolled individuals joined amid active infection and were then monitored longitudinally. The clonotype originates from a woman aged 25 to 39 with COVID-19, enrolled during active disease. Sequencing input: peripheral blood. This chain links TRBV5-5 with TRBJ1-1, with 7 bases that match TRBD1. The CDR3 region is CASSHWTGGTEAFF. CDR3 sequence (DNA): TGTGCCAGCAGCCACTGGACAGGCGGCACTGAAGCTTTCTTT.